A single sample is the source of the 26 T cell receptor beta chains below, sequenced in a study of somatic mutations in cytotoxic T cells in rheumatoid arthritis (dated by TCRdb to about 2017). The library was made by the immunoSEQ multiplex PCR assay. Drawn from immuneACCESS, this table holds only the in-frame rearrangements with V and J called that TCRdb kept. Clones are partly lost; checked studies trace under half to an unresolved V gene and leave the rest unexplained. This sample has about 7,000 clones in its table, and roughly 71% of those were observed once. Together, the top ten hold 15% to 19% of the sample. The sequenced sample was CD8+ T cells sorted from blood. These receptors were collected from an adult with rheumatoid arthritis.

The genes are TRBV5-6 and TRBJ2-7; D is unclear. The CDR3 covers 12 residues. V was trimmed by 1 base and J by 4 bases, leaving 6 bases between them. CDR1 and CDR2 from the germline V gene are SGHDT and YYEEEE. The CDR3 region has the DNA TGTGCCAGCAGCTTGAGTCCGTACGAGCAGTACTTC. It is translated as CASSLSPYEQYF.

The chain combines TRBV6-5 with TRBJ1-2, with D possibly being TRBD1 (6 bases). V was clipped by 3 bases and J by 2 bases, with 10 bases between them. Per germline, CDR1 MNHEY and CDR2 SVGAGI. The CDR3 has 14 amino acids. CDR3 amino acids: CASSYRGQNYGYTF. The CDR3 DNA is TGTGCCAGCAGTTATAGAGGACAGAACTATGGCTACACCTTC.

This clone qualifies as hyperexpanded. The chain employs TRBV21-1 and TRBJ2-7; the table gives TRBD1 as D, unverified against the DNA. TRBV21-1 is reported as a pseudogene. The CDR3 consists of 14 residues. CDR3 residues: CASSKSHRVNEQYF. Written as DNA, the CDR3 is TGTGCCAGCAGCAAATCCCACAGGGTCAACGAGCAGTACTTC.

This clone was found a few times. V gene TRBV5-1 combines with J gene TRBJ2-7, with 14 bases lining up with TRBD2. The CDR3 contains 15 residues. V lost 4 bases to trimming and J lost 3 bases; unmatched junction nucleotides: 3. The V gene's germline CDR1 is SGHRS and CDR2 YFSETQ. CDR3 sequence: CASSPGLAGDYEQYF. CDR3 in DNA: TGCGCCAGCAGCCCGGGACTAGCGGGGGACTACGAGCAGTACTTC.

The chain links TRBV28 to TRBJ1-2; no reliable D call. V gave up 3 bases and J gave up 4 bases, with 18 bases separating them. The CDR3 is made up of 16 amino acids. CDR1 MDHEN and CDR2 SYDVKM come from the germline V gene. CDR3 residues: CASSLDGWAPSYGYTF. The CDR3 region has the DNA TGTGCCAGCAGTTTGGACGGTTGGGCTCCTAGCTATGGCTACACCTTC.

V usage is TRBV4-1 and J usage is TRBJ2-7, with 8 bases matching TRBD1. The CDR3 loop spans 19 amino acids. CDR1 and CDR2 (germline): MGHRA, YSYEKL. The junction had 19 bases not matched to a gene; V was cut back by 3 bases and J by 3 bases. The CDR3 sequence is CASSQRAGQAEPDLYEQYF. CDR3 DNA sequence: TGCGCCAGCAGCCAGAGGGCGGGACAGGCCGAGCCAGACCTCTACGAGCAGTACTTC.

The genes are TRBV6-5 and TRBJ1-6; D not certain. V lost 6 bases to trimming and J lost 9 bases, with 15 bases between them. The germline gives CDR1 MNHEY, CDR2 SVGAGI. CDR3 length equals 14 residues. DNA for the CDR3: TGTGCCAGCAGCACTGACCGCATAGGTTCACCCCTCCACTTT. Protein: CASSTDRIGSPLHF.

This sequence joins TRBV6-1 and TRBJ2-5; 8 bases are shared with TRBD1. The J call may be faulty, since TRBJ2-7 better matches the DNA end. The CDR3 consists of 13 residues. Per the germline V gene, CDR1 is MNHNS and CDR2 is SASEGT. CDR3 sequence reads: CASRGTGGYEQYF. CDR3 in DNA: TGTGCCAGCAGGGGAACAGGGGGCTACGAGCAGTACTTC.

This clone was observed once. The chain recombines TRBV4-1 with TRBJ1-5, with 9 bases aligning to TRBD1. The CDR3 has 18 amino acids. The trim removed 1 base at V and 6 bases at J, leaving 13 bases unmatched. From germline, CDR1 is MGHRA and CDR2 YSYEKL. The CDR3 sequence: CASSQGPPSNRGPQPQHF. For the CDR3, the DNA is TGCGCCAGCAGCCAAGGCCCACCTTCAAACAGGGGGCCTCAGCCCCAGCATTTT.

V usage is TRBV28 and J usage is TRBJ2-3; TRBD2 aligns across 8 bases. J gave up 3 bases and V 4 bases, and 6 bases lay outside the gene matches. CDR1 is MDHEN and CDR2 is SYDVKM in the germline V gene. This CDR3 comprises 15 residues. The CDR3 DNA reads TGTGCCAGCAGTTATAGTGTAGCGGGGACAGATACGCAGTATTTT. It is translated as CASSYSVAGTDTQYF.

V gene TRBV11-2 combines with J gene TRBJ2-7, with 11 nucleotides matching TRBD2. The CDR3 covers 15 residues. The V gene end was trimmed by 4 bases and the J gene end by 1 base; junction bases not matched to a gene: 3. In germline, CDR1 is SGHAT, CDR2 FQNNGV. The CDR3 DNA is TGTGCCAGCAGCTCACTAGCGGGGGAATCCTACGAGCAGTACTTC. Protein sequence: CASSSLAGESYEQYF.

The chain is built from TRBV19 and TRBJ1-1, with unresolved D. Germline loops: CDR1 LNHDA, CDR2 SQIVND (reference sequence). The CDR3 is 13 amino acids. Trimming left V 1 base short and J 1 base short, with 4 bases between. The CDR3 sequence: CASSIGGNTEAFF. The DNA for the CDR3 is TGTGCCAGTAGTATAGGGGGGAACACTGAAGCTTTCTTT.

The chain has TRBV14 and TRBJ2-5, with 7 nucleotides matching TRBD1. Trimming removed 0 bases from V and 6 bases from J; junction bases left unmatched: 4. The CDR3 extends over 14 amino acids. In germline, CDR1 is SGHDN, CDR2 FVKESK. CDR3 nucleotide sequence: TGTGCCAGCAGCCAAGATGAGGGGGCGCAGACCCAGTACTTC. Translating it yields CASSQDEGAQTQYF.

The chain links TRBV10-2 to TRBJ2-3, with TRBD2 as a possible D gene (5 bases). CDR1 and CDR2 (germline): WSHSY, SAAADI. V gave up 3 bases and J gave up 0 bases, with 13 bases separating them. The length of the CDR3 is 16 residues. DNA of the CDR3: TGCGCCAGCAGTGACCCCCCGGGAAGTAGCACAGATACGCAGTATTTT. Translating gives CASSDPPGSSTDTQYF.

The rearrangement links TRBV11-2 to TRBJ2-5; weak D call: TRBD1 (5 bases). TRBJ2-7 explains the end of the DNA better; the J call may be wrong. The CDR3 extends over 15 amino acids. CDR1 is SGHAT, CDR2 FQNNGV, per germline. DNA for the CDR3: TGTGCCAGCAGCTTAGAGGGGCAGGACTCCTACGAGCAGTACTTC. Translation gives CASSLEGQDSYEQYF.

This sequence joins TRBV2 and TRBJ2-7; TRBD2 is a possible D gene (5 bases). The CDR3 loop spans 14 amino acids. Trimming took off 7 bases at V and 5 bases at J, with 18 bases between the two ends. The germline gives CDR1 SNHLY, CDR2 FYNNEI. CDR3 sequence reads: CASIRDRGTHEQYF. Here the CDR3 DNA reads TGTGCCAGCATAAGGGATCGGGGTACCCACGAGCAGTACTTC.

The gene calls are TRBV5-1 and TRBJ1-5, with a possible D match to TRBD1 (5 bases). Germline V gene data show CDR1 as SGHRS and CDR2 as YFSETQ. The CDR3 consists of 15 residues. The germline V and J ends were trimmed by 2 bases and 4 bases, with 13 bases remaining between them. The CDR3 DNA reads TGCGCCAGCAGCTTAACAGGTGTAGTAAATCAGCCCCAGCATTTT. Encoded protein: CASSLTGVVNQPQHF.

The chain recombines TRBV11-2 with TRBJ2-5; D not certain. The J call may be faulty, since TRBJ2-7 better matches the DNA end. The CDR3 consists of 14 residues. Germline CDR1 reads SGHAT; CDR2 reads FQNNGV. DNA for the CDR3: TGTGCCAGCAGCTTAGCCTACGCCTCCTACGAGCAGTACTTC. Translated: CASSLAYASYEQYF.

J is TRBJ1-2 and V is TRBV7-6; 12 bases fit TRBD1. V was clipped by 5 bases and J by 5 bases; unmatched bases: 9. This CDR3 spans 16 amino acids. Germline V gene lookup returns CDR1 SGHVS and CDR2 FNYEAQ. The CDR3 nucleotides read TGTGCCAGCAGCCTGGGACAGGGGGCGACCGGATATGGCTACACCTTC. It is translated as CASSLGQGATGYGYTF.

Comment on this clone: A read error may account for a junction end that differs from germline. This sequence joins TRBV5-1 and TRBJ2-5; weak D call: TRBD1 (5 bases). The CDR3 length is 13 residues. The germline CDR1 and CDR2 sequences are SGHRS and YFSETQ. The CDR3 nucleotides read TGTGCCAGCAGCTTGAAAGGGGTCGAGACCCAGTACTTC. Encoded protein: CASSLKGVETQYF.

The chain has TRBV11-3 and TRBJ2-1; TRBD1 aligns across 9 bases. Trimming cost V 1 base and J 6 bases; bases outside gene matches: 4. Germline V gives CDR1 SGHNT, CDR2 YENEEA. CDR3 length: 15 residues. The CDR3 region has the DNA TGTGCCAGCAGCTTAGGGGACAGGGATGGCAATGAGCAGTTCTTC. Its translation is CASSLGDRDGNEQFF.

V is TRBV5-1 and J is TRBJ1-2; 8 nucleotides match TRBD1. The CDR3 has 15 residues. The germline CDR1 and CDR2 sequences are SGHRS and YFSETQ. Germline trimming cut 3 bases from V and 6 bases from J; bases unmatched to any gene: 10. CDR3 sequence reads: CASSYQGALIDGYTF. As DNA, the CDR3 is TGCGCCAGCAGCTATCAGGGGGCGCTTATAGATGGCTACACCTTC. The full variable domain, with the rest looked up from reference TRBV5-1 and TRBJ1-2, is KAGVTQTPRYLIKTRGQQVTLSCSPISGHRSVSWYQQTPGQGLQFLFEYFSETQRNKGNFPGRFSGRQFSNSRSEMNVSTLELGDSALYLCASSYQGALIDGYTFGSGTRLTVV.

V gene TRBV6-4 combines with J gene TRBJ1-6; TRBD1 aligns across 7 bases. The CDR3 has 14 amino acids. Germline trimming cut 10 bases from V and 9 bases from J; bases unmatched to any gene: 12. The germline gives CDR1 MRHNA, CDR2 SNTAGT. This chain's CDR3 is CATSQGSGSSPLHF. The CDR3, as DNA: TGTGCCACCTCACAGGGGTCCGGGAGTTCACCCCTCCACTTT.

The DNA of the CDR3 is TGTGCCACCAGCAGAGACTCATACAGCTCCTACGAGCAGTACTTC. This codes for CATSRDSYSSYEQYF. The J gene is TRBJ2-7, the V gene TRBV15, with D unclear. The length of the CDR3 is 15 residues. Germline values: CDR1 LNHNV, CDR2 YYDKDF (reference sequence). The germline V and J ends were trimmed by 0 bases and 0 bases, with 9 bases remaining between them.

The count of this clone is one. Its ends do not fully match the called genes, so a read error is possible. This chain uses TRBV12-5 with TRBJ2-1; TRBD1 might be the D (6 bases). CDR1 is LGHNT, CDR2 FRNRAP, per germline. The CDR3 loop spans 13 amino acids. The CDR3 here is CASGLGAFNEQFF. CDR3 nucleotide sequence: TGTGCTAGTGGCTTGGGGGCGTTCAATGAGCAGTTCTTC.

This clone occurred once. V and J are TRBV7-9 and TRBJ1-2; D is ambiguous. The germline V gene encodes CDR1 SEHNR and CDR2 FQNEAQ (reference sequence). Trimming took 7 bases from V and 0 from J, leaving 9 bases between them. The CDR3 loop spans 13 amino acids. The CDR3 nucleotides are TGTGCCAGCACCCTCAAGGCTAACTATGGCTACACCTTC. It specifies CASTLKANYGYTF.